A few counts support the clone carrying this T cell receptor (delta chain). Its antigen is currently unknown. The entry originates in a study of Vδ1+ human thymocytes. Study observations and caveats: TRD repertoires were essentially private, unlike widely shared TRG clonotypes. Approximately 19% of thymic delta-chain sequences were Vdelta2, with few Vdelta3, unlike blood Vdelta1+ controls. Bulk data may be misread because of unexpected Vdelta2 sequences. Highly polyclonal TRG and TRD repertoires with Gaussian CDR3 length distributions appeared in thymus.

The template was reverse-transcribed extracted RNA. CDR3 amplicons came from multiplex PCR with pooled V-gene forward and constant-region reverse primers. TCRdb reanalysed the multiplex PCR reads with CATT. This repertoire shows some 25,000 delta-chain clones, approximately 7% found once; its top ten account for 1%. Deletions cut 0 bases from V and 7 bases from J, with 21 bases between. The CDR3 has 17 residues. CDR1 is TSWWSYY, CDR2 QGS, per germline. The specimen sequenced was Vdelta1+ gamma-delta thymocytes from the thymus. The subset is: FACS-sorted CD3+ TCRalphabeta- TCRVdelta1+ TCRVdelta2- thymocytes. The sequence was obtained from a girl in the first two years of life who had congenital heart surgery. The chain employs TRDV1 and TRDJ1; a possible D gene is TRDD3 (6 bases). The CDR3 loop is CALGELQVRLGAFKLIF. CDR3 nucleotides: TGTGCTCTTGGGGAACTTCAGGTGCGTTTGGGGGCTTTTAAACTCATCTTT.